This T cell receptor (beta chain) was sequenced in a study of cytomegalovirus exposure and HLA in healthy donors (dated by TCRdb to about 2017). Regarding the complete study: In an earlier analysis of some 610 of the donors, roughly 300 Gb of sequence data and 100 million or so unique TCR beta sequences from 150 million to 200 million T cells were reported. A later analysis re-examined previously published TCR beta repertoires from 610 or so donors and added high-resolution HLA genotyping to investigate patterns of TCR occurrence. Because of strong linkage in the cohort, five DR-DQ haplotypes were treated as single units for association and clustering. The study profiled the T cell repertoires of 500 to 800 subjects by immunosequencing and related them to cytomegalovirus serostatus. HLA typing included class I and class II loci at four-digit resolution. A later genetic analysis took genome-wide SNP genotypes for about 55% of the 666 donors and used that subset as a discovery cohort. Among the approximately 400 genotyped donors, about 83% belonged to the genetic ancestry cluster associated with self-reported Caucasian donors. On average, roughly 200,000 unique TCR beta nucleotide sequences were sequenced per donor among a few hundred genotyped donors of the cohort, with 15% to 20% of those sequences being non-productive. Alongside the repertoire data, information on donor age, sex, ethnicity and CMV serostatus was compiled. To predict cytomegalovirus infection status, the study combined high-throughput TCR immunosequencing, statistical association of individual TCRs with disease status, and machine learning. In an earlier analysis of about 590 of the donors, high-throughput TCR beta sequencing was used to judge whether each TCR beta V gene segment behaved as functional or pseudogenic. The number of donors typed differed by locus, with roughly 629-640 for A, B, C, DRB1 and DQB1, around 520 for DQA1, 600 to 610 for DPA1, and some 440 for DPB1. All discovery cohort repertoires had been generated on a single sequencing platform. In the later analysis, no new phenotypic data were used to find candidate immune exposures; instead, reliance was placed on TCR beta sequences and their occurrence across donors. In addition to the first cohort of 650 to 750 subjects, a separate validation cohort of around 110 different subjects was used. An early release covering 500 to 750 HLA-typed donors comprised around 300 gigabases of sequencing data and approximately 80 million unique TCR sequences. The aim of the study was to test whether cataloging public T cell receptors could identify signatures of past pathogen exposure. What the study reported, not specific to this receptor: An association between a missense DCLRE1C variant and V-gene and J-gene trimming of TCR beta chains was found in a later genetic analysis and replicated in an independent cohort. Cytomegalovirus status was reported to be diagnosed by the classifier with high specificity and sensitivity in both the original and validation cohorts. Correlated functional status among segregating V segments might reflect linkage disequilibrium, but an unknown experimental factor could not be ruled out. Because counts were too low, about 18 rarely observed V segments, including chromosome 9 orphons, were excluded from the earlier analysis of several hundred of the donors. Three of the identified cytomegalovirus-associated TCR beta chains were confirmed in vitro to be specific for cytomegalovirus antigens. Strong co-occurrence of HLA alleles, especially DR and DQ, made assigning TCR associations to individual alleles difficult. Roughly uniform sequencing depth across donors was assumed in presence/absence analyses, although this assumption may not hold. Because HLA typing was unavailable for some donors at each locus, only the typed subset was used in association tests. A later analysis found that most CMV-associated TCR beta chains appeared HLA-restricted, with HLA associations seemingly driven largely by CMV exposure. The cohort was sequenced for TCR beta chains only, and without alpha or paired-chain data the features that could be detected were limited. According to a later analysis, TCR association rates differed among HLA loci, with DRB1 alleles showing the most associated TCRs and HLA-C alleles showing the fewest. In a later analysis, 16,951 TCR beta sequences were associated with specific HLA alleles at a false discovery rate of 0.05. The study listed 170 or so TCR beta chains as associated with cytomegalovirus. A cluster of highly shared sequence variants was judged likely to represent a technical artifact of the sequencing pipeline. A further reported finding was that TCR beta sequences accurately predicted the HLA-A and HLA-B alleles for most subjects in the first cohort. The only immune exposure information available for the cohort was CMV serostatus. An earlier analysis of some 590 of the donors showed that most TCR beta V segments appeared in productive rearrangements either about 87% or about 30% of the time, which broadly matched IMGT annotations. Some IMGT-functional V segments, including TRBV6-2 and TRBV6-3, could not be distinguished by the 87-base-pair reads and were therefore excluded. Compared with equally common non-associated chains, HLA-associated TCR beta chains in a later analysis were more clonally expanded and had lower generation probabilities. According to a later analysis, parvovirus B19, influenza, CMV and Epstein-Barr virus appeared linked to several top co-occurrence clusters. Most TCR sequences were observed very rarely across donors, whereas some public TCRs were present in many individuals. According to the authors, the approach could potentially be generalized to other disease states and immunological phenotypes. Compared with the roughly 720-donor mean, donors in an Asian-associated ancestry cluster had fewer N-insertions in productive TCRs, according to a later genetic analysis.

Comment on this clone: Its antigen target is currently unknown. Per-base quality was not reported, and no clone a single base away is much larger than it.

Library method: the immunoSEQ multiplex PCR assay. The multiplex PCR relied on a mix of 60 forward primers for TCR Vbeta segments and 13 reverse primers for TCR Jbeta segments. The CDR3 region of rearranged TCR beta genes was amplified from genomic DNA by a multiplex PCR assay. The Illumina HiSeq System was used to sequence the amplified TCR beta libraries as 87-base-pair reads. Per the original workflow: A later analysis tallied some 79 million unique TCR beta chains across the 600 to 700 repertoires, and approximately 12 million of those chains were shared by two or more donors. Raw reads were error-corrected and collapsed into unique sequences by a nearest-neighbor algorithm in which closely related sequences were merged to remove PCR and sequencing errors. V, D and J gene segments were assigned by aligning CDR3 sequences to IMGT reference sequences. For a sequence to be retained, a match of at least six nucleotides to both a V gene segment and a J gene segment was required. A rearrangement counted as productive if the CDR3 had no stop codons and remained in frame with V and J, and every other rearrangement counted as non-productive. CDR3 was defined according to IMGT convention as the region running from the second conserved V-encoded cysteine to the conserved J-encoded phenylalanine. The earlier analysis of about 590 of the donors excluded sequences that lacked an unambiguous match to a single V gene segment. An earlier analysis of a few hundred of the donors classified V segments as functional when productive rearrangements were above 56.7% and as segregating when the standard deviation between donors was above 5%. A statistical classification framework was developed to diagnose cytomegalovirus status using the catalog of TCR beta chain sequences. In a later analysis, TCR nucleotide sequences were compared against IMGT/GENE-DB human TR gene sequences so that V and J genes could be assigned. The TCRdist pipeline was used in a later analysis to assign CDR3 sequences and most-parsimonious VDJ recombination scenarios. A later analysis defined each TCR beta chain by its CDR3 amino acid sequence plus V-gene family, and excluded reads lacking a unique V-gene family. To address suspected cross-contamination and a sequencing artifact, a later analysis removed under 600 highly shared, low-generation-probability nucleotide sequences. In a later analysis, a clonal expansion index for each public chain was calculated from normalized within-repertoire ranks of inferred template counts. In a later analysis, generation probabilities were computed using a VDJ recombination model fitted to out-of-frame rearrangements, and the results were checked against IGoR. In a later analysis, TCR-TCR, TCR-HLA and TCR-CMV co-occurrence was scored with hypergeometric tests, and a repertoire-size bias correction was applied to TCR pairs. False discovery rates were estimated in a later analysis by permuting HLA or CMV assignments 20 times. In a later analysis, co-occurring TCRs were grouped with DBSCAN, and TCRdist sequence similarity was added when clustering was performed within HLA-allele-positive subsets. For co-occurrence clustering, repertoires with fewer than 30,000 or more than 120,000 public chains were excluded, along with a handful of repertoires with anomalous nucleotide sharing. Drawn from immuneACCESS, this table holds only the in-frame rearrangements with V and J called that TCRdb kept. Clones are partly lost; checked studies trace under half to an unresolved V gene and leave the rest unexplained. V and J calls plus clone size are reproduced from that table; the DNA served to infer D and trimming. This sample has 190,000 or so clones in its table, and about four fifths of those were observed once. Around 1.6% of the sample is held by the ten biggest clonotypes.

For CDR1 and CDR2, the germline V gene (reference sequence) lists SEHNR and FQNEAQ. The germline V end is reduced by 5 bases and the J end by 4 bases; junction bases left unmatched: 14. From the cysteine up to the phenylalanine, the CDR3 has a length of 16 residues. The DNA shown is the 48-base CDR3, in frame from base 1. The cohort was made up of under 800 healthy bone marrow donors. All cohort members were sampled while nominally healthy, although unrecorded immune exposures were likely present. The donor tested CMV seronegative, placing the donor among the 352 seronegative members of the cohort. A peripheral blood sample was provided by each donor, and peripheral blood mononuclear cells were used for TCR beta sequencing. Genomic DNA extraction from the blood cell samples was performed with the Qiagen DNeasy Blood Extraction Kit.

The rearrangement combines TRBV7-9 with TRBJ2-7; 7 bases in the junction line up with TRBD1. This TCR came from a man aged 50 or older in good health and CMV-seronegative. Sequencing used PBMCs. The CDR3: CASSPGFRDRKYEQYF. The nucleotides are TGTGCCAGCAGCCCAGGCTTTCGGGACAGAAAGTACGAGCAGTACTTC. Supplemented by the reference TRBV7-9 and TRBJ2-7 proteins around the CDR3, the complete variable domain is DTGVSQNPRHKITKRGQNVTFRCDPISEHNRLYWYRQTLGQGPEFLTYFQNEAQLEKSRLLSDRFSAERPKGSFSTLEIQRTEQGDSAMYLCASSPGFRDRKYEQYFGPGTRLTVT.